Included here is one T cell receptor (beta chain) sequence, with context. What it binds is unknown. Germline lookup yields CDR1 SGHRS and CDR2 YFSETQ. The J segment lost 0 bases and the V segment lost 4 bases, leaving 8 bases of the junction unmatched. This CDR3 region has 17 residues. The sample comes from a study of cytomegalovirus exposure and HLA in healthy donors. Study outcomes and limitations: Cytomegalovirus status was reportedly diagnosed by the classifier with high sensitivity and specificity. In vitro testing confirmed a few CMV-associated chains as specific for CMV antigens. In a later analysis, first-cohort TCR clusters were found to tend to co-occur in the 130 or so validation repertoires. Many donors carried some public TCRs, although rarity characterized most TCR sequences.

Repertoires were generated with immunoSEQ multiplex PCR, while TCRdb's copy carries only in-frame clones and drops some. This sample yields around 350,000 clones, of which about nine tenths are seen a single time; 0.83% belongs to the top ten. This chain links TRBV5-1 with TRBJ1-1; 11 bases agree with TRBD1. The sequenced sample consisted of PBMCs. This sequence originates from a woman younger than 30 in good health and CMV-seronegative. This CDR3 reads CASSPGQGANLNTEAFF. In DNA form, the CDR3 reads TGCGCCAGCAGCCCTGGACAGGGGGCAAATCTGAACACTGAAGCTTTCTTT. The full variable domain, its missing parts supplied by reference TRBV5-1 and TRBJ1-1, is KAGVTQTPRYLIKTRGQQVTLSCSPISGHRSVSWYQQTPGQGLQFLFEYFSETQRNKGNFPGRFSGRQFSNSRSEMNVSTLELGDSALYLCASSPGQGANLNTEAFFGQGTRLTVV.